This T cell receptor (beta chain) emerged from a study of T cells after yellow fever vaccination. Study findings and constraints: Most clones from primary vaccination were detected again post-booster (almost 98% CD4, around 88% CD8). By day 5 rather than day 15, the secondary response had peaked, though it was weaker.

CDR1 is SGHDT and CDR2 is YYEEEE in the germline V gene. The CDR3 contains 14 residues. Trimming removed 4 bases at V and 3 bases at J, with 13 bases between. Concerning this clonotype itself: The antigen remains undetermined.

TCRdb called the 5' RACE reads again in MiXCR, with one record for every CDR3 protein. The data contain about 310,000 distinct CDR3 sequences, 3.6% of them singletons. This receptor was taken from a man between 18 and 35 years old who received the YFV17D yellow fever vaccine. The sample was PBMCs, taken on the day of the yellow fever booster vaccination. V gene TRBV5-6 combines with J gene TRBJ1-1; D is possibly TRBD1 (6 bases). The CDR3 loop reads CASSRPGGDTEAFF. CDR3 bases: TGTGCCAGCAGCCGACCGGGGGGCGACACTGAAGCTTTCTTT.